This T cell receptor beta chain originates from a study of cytomegalovirus exposure and HLA in healthy donors. This PCR relied on a set of 60 Vbeta primers and 13 Jbeta primers. Only in-frame clones appear in the TCRdb table, and some are missing; sequencing was by immunoSEQ multiplex PCR. There are 150,000 or so clones in the sample; 75% to 90% occur only once, and about a tenth lies in the top ten. V was trimmed by 2 bases and J by 2 bases, leaving 12 bases between them. The CDR3 totals 15 residues. In germline, CDR1 is ENHRY, CDR2 SYGVKD. This sequence was found in a man aged 18 to 30 in good health and CMV-seropositive. The chain carries TRBV10-3 and TRBJ1-2, with D uncertain. The specimen was PBMCs. Here the CDR3 DNA reads TGTGCCATCAGTGAGCGCTTGTCACAGAACTATGGCTACACCTTC. Residues: CAISERLSQNYGYTF.